A single sample is the source of the 14 T cell receptor beta chains below, sequenced in a study of post-analysis software for immune sequencing data. Unique molecular identifiers were built into the TCR beta cDNA libraries. TCRdb reprocessed the PCR reads with MiXCR, giving one entry per CDR3 protein. The sample carries over 700,000 distinct CDR3 sequences, just under 30% recorded once. General study points: Patients had higher frequencies than controls of a handful of TRBV segments, including TRBV5-6, TRBV5-1 and TRBV20-1.

Their antigen targets remain unknown. Sample: blood. These receptors originate from a girl aged 5 to 17 with multiple sclerosis.

This sequence joins TRBV6-2 or TRBV6-3 and TRBJ2-7; 11 positions match TRBD2. V lost 6 bases to trimming and J lost 2 bases; unmatched junction nucleotides: 9. Germline CDR1 reads MNHEY; CDR2 reads SVGEGT. CDR3 size: 16 residues. The CDR3 reads CASRRGGLAVTYEQYF. CDR3 DNA sequence: TGTGCCAGCAGGCGAGGGGGACTAGCGGTAACCTACGAGCAGTACTTC.

The rearrangement uses TRBV11-3 and TRBJ2-1, with 8 positions matching TRBD2. Gene TRBJ2-7 matches the end of the DNA better, so the J call may be wrong. Germline V gives CDR1 SGHNT, CDR2 YENEEA. The CDR3 is 15 amino acids. This chain's CDR3 is CASSSKRGPYNEQYF. CDR3 in DNA: TGTGCCAGCAGCTCCAAGCGGGGGCCCTACAATGAGCAGTACTTC.

This clonotype occurred a few times. CDR3 nucleotide sequence: TGTGCCAGCAGCCCACCGGTCGACGGAGAGACCCAGTACTTC. Amino acids: CASSPPVDGETQYF. The genes are TRBV7-9 and TRBJ2-5; D gene ambiguous. CDR1 is SEHNR and CDR2 is FQNEAQ in the germline V gene (reference sequence). CDR3 length: 14 amino acids. Between the trimmed V and J ends, which lost 5 bases and 4 bases, there was a span of 14 bases.

This clonotype was seen more than once but under ten times. The rearrangement uses TRBV5-1 and TRBJ1-2, with 7 positions matching TRBD1. Germline V gene sequence: CDR1 SGHRS, CDR2 YFSETQ. Unmatched junction bases numbered 6, after V lost 4 bases and J lost 6 bases. The CDR3 consists of 13 residues. Written as DNA, the CDR3 is TGCGCCAGCAGCCTACAGGGGTCCGATGGCTACACCTTC. Encoded protein: CASSLQGSDGYTF.

This clonotype was recorded a few times. The CDR3 here is CASTGAVKNIQYF. The CDR3 DNA follows: TGTGCCAGCACAGGGGCGGTTAAAAACATTCAGTACTTC. The V call is TRBV12-3 or TRBV12-4, the J call TRBJ2-4; maybe TRBD1 (6 bases). V was clipped by 7 bases and J by 4 bases, with 11 bases between them. This CDR3 is built from 13 residues.

This chain connects TRBV7-2 to TRBJ2-7, with D possibly TRBD2 on 5 matching bases. The CDR3 consists of 16 residues. The ends were cut back, 5 bases at V and 2 bases at J, with 19 bases in the middle. CDR1 and CDR2 from the germline V gene are SGHTA and FQGNSA. Here the CDR3 reads CASSPASGSGTYEQYF. In DNA, the CDR3 is TGTGCCAGCAGCCCCGCGTCGGGTTCGGGGACCTACGAGCAGTACTTC.

The chain is built from TRBV5-1 and TRBJ2-7; 9 positions match TRBD1. The V segment lost 3 bases and the J segment 6 bases; nucleotides outside the gene matches: 13. This CDR3 spans 16 amino acids. CDR1 is SGHRS, CDR2 YFSETQ, per germline. For the CDR3, the DNA is TGCGCCAGCAGCTGGGCCCCCGGACAGGGGTTTCCCGAGCAGTACTTC. Translation: CASSWAPGQGFPEQYF.

The rearrangement uses TRBV5-1 and TRBJ2-1; TRBD2 might be the D (6 bases). This CDR3 spans 15 amino acids. With 1 base removed from V and 15 bases from J, the gap between germline ends came to 23 bases. From germline, CDR1 is SGHRS and CDR2 YFSETQ. CDR3 DNA: TGCGCCAGCAGCTTGAGCCAATCTATGTGGGGGGTTGGGTTCTTC. As protein: CASSLSQSMWGVGFF.

The rearrangement joins TRBV7-2 to TRBJ1-2, with a weak D call TRBD1 (5 bases). The CDR3 runs to 16 residues. Germline V lookup: CDR1 SGHTA, CDR2 FQGNSA. V shed 0 bases and J shed 1 base, with 12 bases lying between them. CDR3 DNA sequence: TGTGCCAGCAGCTTAGCCGGCAGCGGGGGTAACTATGGCTACACCTTC. It is translated as CASSLAGSGGNYGYTF. Complete variable domain (other parts from reference TRBV7-2 and TRBJ1-2): GAGVSQSPSNKVTEKGKDVELRCDPISGHTALYWYRQSLGQGLEFLIYFQGNSAPDKSGLPSDRFSAERTGGSVSTLTIQRTQQEDSAVYLCASSLAGSGGNYGYTFGSGTRLTVV.

The chain employs TRBV20-1 and TRBJ2-7, with D perhaps TRBD2 (5 bases). Per the germline V gene, CDR1 is DFQATT and CDR2 is SNEGSKA (reference sequence). V dropped 3 bases and J dropped 7 bases, with 19 bases sitting between them. This CDR3 is built from 14 residues. CDR3 in amino acids: CSASYGNLHNEQYF. Written as DNA, the CDR3 is TGCAGTGCTAGTTACGGGAACTTGCACAATGAGCAGTACTTC.

The rearrangement joins TRBV29-1 to TRBJ2-4, with D maybe TRBD1 (5 bases). The J call could be wrong; TRBJ2-7 is a better fit for the DNA end. CDR1 is SQVTM and CDR2 is ANQGSEA in the germline V gene. This CDR3 has 14 residues. CDR3 DNA: TGCAGCGGAGTGCCGTCGGGCAGGGTCCACGAGCAGTACTTC. Translation: CSGVPSGRVHEQYF.

As for this clonotype: Lacking the conserved final phenylalanine or tryptophan, this CDR3 likely reflects a read error. The genes are TRBV20-1 and TRBJ2-5, with D maybe TRBD2 (6 bases). The germline V gene encodes CDR1 DFQATT and CDR2 SNEGSKA (reference sequence). Between the trimmed V and J ends, which lost 4 bases and 4 bases, there was a span of 13 bases. This CDR3 comprises 13 residues. The CDR3 is CSAKGSGAETQYC. The CDR3 nucleotides read TGCAGTGCTAAGGGGTCGGGAGCAGAGACCCAGTACTGC.

The chain has TRBV6-6 and TRBJ1-2, with D possibly TRBD1 on 5 matching bases. V lost 0 bases and J lost 3, with 11 bases in between. The CDR3 is 15 residues long. In germline, CDR1 is MNHNY, CDR2 SVGAGI (reference sequence). The CDR3 loop is CASSYSQDGDYGYTF. The CDR3 coding sequence is TGTGCCAGCAGTTACTCACAGGACGGCGACTATGGCTACACCTTC.

The J gene is TRBJ1-6, the V gene TRBV20-1; tentative D call: TRBD1 (5 bases). Per germline, CDR1 DFQATT and CDR2 SNEGSKA (reference sequence). There are 18 residues in the CDR3. Trimming removed 1 base from V and 6 bases from J, with 22 bases in between. CDR3 amino acids: CSARGQTAGGEGNSPLHF. For the CDR3, the DNA is TGCAGTGCTAGAGGCCAAACCGCGGGGGGTGAAGGTAATTCACCCCTCCACTTT.